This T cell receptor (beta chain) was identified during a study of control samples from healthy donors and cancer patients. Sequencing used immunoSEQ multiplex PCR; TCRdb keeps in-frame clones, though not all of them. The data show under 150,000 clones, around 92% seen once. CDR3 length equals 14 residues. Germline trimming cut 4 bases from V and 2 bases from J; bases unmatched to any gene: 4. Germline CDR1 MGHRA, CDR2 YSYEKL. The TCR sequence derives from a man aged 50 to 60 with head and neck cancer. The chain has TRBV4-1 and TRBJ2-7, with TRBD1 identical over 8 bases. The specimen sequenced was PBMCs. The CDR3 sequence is CASSPGGAAYEQYF. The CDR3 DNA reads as TGCGCCAGCAGCCCAGGGGGCGCGGCCTACGAGCAGTACTTC.